Given below is one TCR beta chain in context. Its antigen remains unidentified. The data were obtained in a study of T-cell memory formation after mild COVID-19. Study-level background: TCR clusters were mostly donor specific.

This CDR3 is built from 13 residues. The germline CDR1 and CDR2 sequences are KGHSH and LQKENI. Trimming left V 3 bases short and J 7 bases short, with 11 bases between. Study-wide points: Day 15 to 85 contracting clones showed balanced CD4/CD8; later expanders leaned CD4+.

5'RACE, which relied on constant-segment primers, yielded TCR alpha and TCR beta cDNA libraries carrying sample barcodes and UMIs. One entry per CDR3 protein results from TCRdb running MiXCR on the 5' RACE reads. The table shows 450,000 or so distinct CDR3 sequences, with around 19% occurring only once. This clonotype originated in an adult woman who had mild COVID-19 (a few samples of this study predate the infection). Cell type and time point are not known. Sequenced input: PBMCs or a T cell subset sorted from them (not recorded which). The rearrangement links TRBV18 to TRBJ2-3; D is unclear. The CDR3 DNA reads as TGTGCCAGCTCACCTGACTTCGGTTATACGCAGTATTTT. Protein: CASSPDFGYTQYF.